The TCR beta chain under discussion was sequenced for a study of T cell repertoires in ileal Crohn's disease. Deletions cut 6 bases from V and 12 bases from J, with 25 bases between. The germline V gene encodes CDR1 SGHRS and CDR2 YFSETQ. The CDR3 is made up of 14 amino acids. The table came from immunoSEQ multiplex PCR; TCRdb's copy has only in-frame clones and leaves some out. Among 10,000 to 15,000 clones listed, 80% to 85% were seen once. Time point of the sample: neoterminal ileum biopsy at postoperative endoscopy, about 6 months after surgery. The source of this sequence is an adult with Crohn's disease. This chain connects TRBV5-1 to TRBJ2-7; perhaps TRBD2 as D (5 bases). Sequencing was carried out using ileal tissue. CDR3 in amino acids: CASTRVGRERVAYF. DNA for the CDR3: TGCGCCAGCACGCGGGTGGGGAGAGAGCGAGTTGCGTACTTC.